This T cell receptor (beta chain) was sequenced during a study of human T cells and chemical hapten exposure. Across the whole study: Per-sample TCR yields varied mainly from small pooled library volume differences. Study-wide results and limits: No shift was seen in TCRs above 1 in 1000 frequency with DPC sensitization.

Researchers extracted total RNA from unfractionated whole blood. Concerning this clonotype itself: Its specificity is not known.

The library put unique molecular identifiers onto individual cDNA molecules. Original handling: TCRs per sample had a median of approximately 100,000 and ranged from about 20,000 to 700,000. One entry per CDR3 protein results from TCRdb running MiXCR on the 5' RACE reads. The V and J calls, along with clone size, are taken from TCRdb and not from the paper's own processing. The table records 110,000 or so distinct CDR3 sequences, around 20% of them present only once. This CDR3 has 14 residues. V lost 5 bases, J lost 0 bases, and 12 bases lay in between. The germline V gene has CDR1 SGHRS and CDR2 YFSETQ.

This TCR came from a human donor in good health. V gene TRBV5-1 combines with J gene TRBJ2-7; possibly TRBD1 for D (6 bases). CDR3 residues: CASRQGPSSYEQYF. In nucleotides, the CDR3 is TGCGCCAGCAGACAGGGACCAAGCTCCTACGAGCAGTACTTC. Variable domain in full (rest from reference TRBV5-1 and TRBJ2-7): KAGVTQTPRYLIKTRGQQVTLSCSPISGHRSVSWYQQTPGQGLQFLFEYFSETQRNKGNFPGRFSGRQFSNSRSEMNVSTLELGDSALYLCASRQGPSSYEQYFGPGTRLTVT.